A single sample gave rise to the 21 T cell receptor beta chains below, sequenced in a study of kidney transplant recipient with SARS-CoV-2 infection. From the reads, TCRdb called clonotypes with MiXCR, one entry per CDR3 protein. Of 200,000 to 250,000 distinct CDR3 sequences detected, 25% to 30% appear once; the ten largest clones hold about 7%. The specimen was a blood sample, collected at baseline and on roughly day 110 from a kidney transplant recipient. Receptors originate from a young adult male patient who had COVID-19 and was a kidney transplant recipient. Among the T cells, some may be from the graft donor.

A note on this clonotype: Just one base apart from a much larger clone, this may be a read error. The V gene is TRBV3-1, the J gene TRBJ2-5; D is unresolved. CDR3 length: 17 residues. The V end lost 5 bases, the J end lost 5 bases, and 24 bases lay between the germline ends. CDR1 is LGHDT and CDR2 is YNNKEL in the germline V gene (reference sequence). CDR3 nucleotides: TGTGCCAGCAGCATGATGTGTCGCATTTCTTTCTCTGAGACCCAGTACTTC. Translated: CASSMMCRISFSETQYF.

This clonotype has a count of ten or more. The CDR3 spells CASGRKHLQGKTYGYTF. CDR3 sequence (DNA): TGTGCTAGTGGTCGTAAACATTTGCAGGGAAAGACCTATGGCTACACCTTC. The chain carries TRBV12-5 and TRBJ1-2, with D perhaps matching TRBD1 (5 bases). The CDR3 runs to 17 residues. The V gene's germline CDR1 is LGHNT and CDR2 FRNRAP. Between the trimmed V and J ends, which lost 5 bases and 4 bases, there was a span of 23 bases. Looking up the rest from reference TRBV12-5 and TRBJ1-2 gives the full variable domain: DARVTQTPRHKVTEMGQEVTMRCQPILGHNTVFWYRQTMMQGLELLAYFRNRAPLDDSGMPKDRFSAEMPDATLATLKIQPSEPRDSAVYFCASGRKHLQGKTYGYTFGSGTRLTVV.

Many counts were recorded for this clonotype. The V and J genes are TRBV28 and TRBJ2-5, with 8 bases fitting TRBD2. CDR1 MDHEN and CDR2 SYDVKM come from the germline V gene. The CDR3 consists of 14 residues. V dropped 5 bases and J dropped 3; count of bases not matched to a gene: 5. CDR3 DNA: TGTGCCAGCAGTCAGTTAGCGGGAAAAGAGACCCAGTACTTC. Amino acid sequence: CASSQLAGKETQYF.

The V gene is TRBV3-2, the J gene TRBJ2-3; the D call of TRBD2 is as the table states it, not checked on the DNA. TRBV3-2 is a documented pseudogene. CDR3 size: 13 residues. The chain's CDR3 is CASSQGWTDTQYF. In DNA, the CDR3 is TGTGCCAGCAGCCAAGGGTGGACTGATACGCAGTATTTT.

Turning to this clonotype: Being one base from a much bigger clone, this may be a read error. The rearrangement uses TRBV27 and TRBJ2-2; 7 positions agree with TRBD2. Per the germline V gene, CDR1 is MNHEY and CDR2 is SMNVEV (reference sequence). CDR3 size: 21 residues. The CDR3 here is CAGSPHSNIILANINTGELFF. DNA of the CDR3: TGTGCCGGCAGTCCCCATTCAAACATTATACTAGCGAACATAAACACCGGGGAGCTGTTTTTT.

The genes are TRBV5-1 and TRBJ1-2; no reliable D call. CDR1 and CDR2 from the germline V gene are SGHRS and YFSETQ. This CDR3 is built from 16 residues. The ends were cut back, 6 bases at V and 4 bases at J, with 22 bases in the middle. The CDR3: CASTIASVRKTYGYTF. In DNA, the CDR3 is TGCGCCAGCACCATTGCATCGGTTCGAAAGACCTATGGCTACACCTTC.

As regards this clonotype: A much larger clone lies one base from this, so it may be a read error. The rearrangement links TRBV5-5 to TRBJ1-2; D remains unclear. This CDR3 is 16 amino acids long. CDR1 SGHKS and CDR2 YYEKEE come from the germline V gene (reference sequence). The CDR3, as DNA: TGTACCAGCCACTATCTTGTCTCGCGAAAGACCTATGGCTACACCTTC. It codes for CTSHYLVSRKTYGYTF.

Remarks on this clonotype: A clone one base away is much larger, so this may be a read error. The gene calls are TRBV12-3 or TRBV12-4 and TRBJ2-3, with 8 bases lining up with TRBD2. The CDR3 extends over 15 amino acids. V trimming: 5 bases; J trimming: 8 bases; junction bases outside the gene matches: 12. For the CDR3, the DNA is TGTGCCAGCAGTAGCGAGCGGGAGACGGCAGGTACGCAGTATTTT. Its translation: CASSSERETAGTQYF.

This clonotype was found many times. The CDR3: CATQGWVGTQYF. CDR3 in DNA: TGTGCCACCCAGGGCTGGGTAGGGACCCAGTACTTC. The chain combines TRBV19 with TRBJ2-5; possible D gene TRBD1, 5 bases. The CDR3 is 12 residues long. In germline, CDR1 is LNHDA, CDR2 SQIVND (reference sequence). Deletions cut 10 bases from V and 7 bases from J, with 16 bases between.

This clonotype was found many times. The chain couples TRBV6-8 to TRBJ1-2; no clear D gene. V shed 5 bases and J shed 4 bases, with 23 bases lying between them. The CDR3 loop spans 17 amino acids. In germline, CDR1 is MNHGY, CDR2 SAAAGT. CDR3 bases: TGTGCCAGCAGTAACACTGAACGCTCTAGAAAGACCTATGGCTACACCTTC. Protein sequence: CASSNTERSRKTYGYTF.

This clonotype has just one count. This may be a read error, as it is one base from a much larger clone. Without the conserved terminal phenylalanine or tryptophan, this CDR3 likely stems from a read error. This rearrangement joins TRBV20-1 to TRBJ1-1; D might be TRBD1 (6 bases). The germline CDR1 and CDR2 sequences are DFQATT and SNEGSKA (reference sequence). Trimming left V 3 bases short and J 1 base short, with 9 bases between. This CDR3 has 13 amino acids. CDR3 sequence: CSASLDRNTEAFS. Written as DNA, the CDR3 is TGCAGTGCTAGCCTGGACAGGAACACTGAAGCTTTCTCT.

Points on this clonotype: A much larger clone differs from this one at a single base, so this may be a read error. The J gene is TRBJ2-4, the V gene TRBV21-1; no check of the table's D call, TRBD1, against the DNA was made. TRBV21-1 is marked as a pseudogene. The CDR3 runs to 17 residues. The CDR3 region is CAGSIELRDSKKNIQYF. In DNA form, the CDR3 reads TGTGCCGGCAGCATCGAACTCAGGGATTCGAAGAAAAACATTCAGTACTTC.

On this clonotype itself: This may stem from a read error, because a much larger clone lies one nucleotide away. The chain has TRBV4-3 and TRBJ1-2; TRBD1 agrees at 7 bases. In germline, CDR1 is LGHNA, CDR2 YSLEER. This CDR3 has 18 amino acids. CDR3: CDSSQDRDRDLSWFGYTF. The CDR3 coding sequence is TGCGACAGCAGCCAAGATAGAGACAGGGACCTTTCTTGGTTTGGCTACACCTTC.

To note about this clonotype: A much larger clone lies a single base off, so this may be a read error. The rearrangement joins TRBV29-1 to TRBJ2-2; possibly TRBD2 for D (6 bases). Germline CDR1 and CDR2: SQVTM and ANQGSEA. The CDR3 has 14 amino acids. V lost 4 bases and J lost 7, with 16 bases in between. The CDR3 reads CSVGQGGWDGELFF. The CDR3 coding sequence is TGCAGCGTTGGGCAGGGAGGTTGGGACGGGGAGCTGTTTTTT.

Concerning this clonotype itself: Possible read error: a much larger clone is one base away. No conserved phenylalanine or tryptophan ends this CDR3, so it is likely a read error. The DNA is omitted, as the CDR3 cannot be located on it reliably, and the CDR3 follows TCRdb's listing. V and J are TRBV8-2 and TRBJ1-2. TRBV8-2 is designated a pseudogene. Ends included, the CDR3 has 16 residues. Here the CDR3 reads CGSFQSDSRKTYGYTL.

As to this clonotype: A much larger clone lies a single base off, so this may be a read error. The chain links TRBV18 to TRBJ2-2; D is undetermined. The CDR3 is 16 amino acids. The germline V gene has CDR1 KGHSH and CDR2 LQKENI. Trimming left V 8 bases short and J 1 base short, with 17 bases between. CDR3 sequence (DNA): TGTGCCAGCCCCCCCTTACTATATGAGAACACCGGGGAGCTGTTTTTT. Translated: CASPPLLYENTGELFF.

This clonotype was observed at least ten times. The chain recombines TRBV30 with TRBJ2-1; D tentatively fits TRBD1 or TRBD2 (5 bases each). Germline V lookup: CDR1 GTSNPN, CDR2 SVGIG (reference sequence). V was cut by 5 bases and J by 7 bases, with 12 bases left in between. There are 12 residues in the CDR3. The CDR3 protein is CAWGDPTNEQFF. The CDR3 DNA sequence: TGTGCCTGGGGGGACCCAACGAATGAGCAGTTCTTC.

This clonotype showed up many times. This chain joins TRBV10-1 and TRBJ1-2; D gene unclear. In germline, CDR1 is WNHNN, CDR2 SYGVQD (reference sequence). The V end lost 5 bases, the J end lost 4 bases, and 23 bases lay between the germline ends. The CDR3 spans 17 residues. The CDR3 is CASSCSSRSRKTYGYTF. The CDR3 nucleotides are TGCGCCAGCAGTTGTAGTTCAAGATCGCGAAAGACCTATGGCTACACCTTC.

This clonotype was observed many times. This sequence joins TRBV3-1 and TRBJ1-3, with D perhaps matching TRBD1 (5 bases). Per germline, CDR1 LGHDT and CDR2 YNNKEL (reference sequence). V gave up 0 bases and J gave up 0 bases, with 9 bases separating them. CDR3 length: 16 residues. CDR3 region: CASSQDPTDSGNTIYF. CDR3 nucleotide sequence: TGTGCCAGCAGCCAAGATCCGACAGACTCTGGAAACACCATATATTTT.

This clonotype was counted many times. The chain recombines TRBV14 with TRBJ2-7; 7 positions agree with TRBD1. From germline, CDR1 is SGHDN and CDR2 FVKESK. There are 14 residues in the CDR3. The V gene end was trimmed by 1 base and the J gene end by 5 bases; junction bases not matched to a gene: 5. The CDR3 loop reads CASSQGRGTDEQYF. CDR3 sequence (DNA): TGTGCCAGCAGCCAAGGCAGGGGGACCGACGAGCAGTACTTC.

About this clonotype itself: A much larger clone is a single base away; this may be a read error. This rearrangement joins TRBV28 to TRBJ2-7; D is undetermined. The CDR3 consists of 14 residues. Trimming removed 7 bases from V and 5 bases from J, with 18 bases in between. The germline gives CDR1 MDHEN, CDR2 SYDVKM. The CDR3 region is CASNFEGFRNEQYF. The CDR3 DNA sequence: TGTGCCAGCAATTTCGAAGGGTTCAGGAACGAGCAGTACTTC.